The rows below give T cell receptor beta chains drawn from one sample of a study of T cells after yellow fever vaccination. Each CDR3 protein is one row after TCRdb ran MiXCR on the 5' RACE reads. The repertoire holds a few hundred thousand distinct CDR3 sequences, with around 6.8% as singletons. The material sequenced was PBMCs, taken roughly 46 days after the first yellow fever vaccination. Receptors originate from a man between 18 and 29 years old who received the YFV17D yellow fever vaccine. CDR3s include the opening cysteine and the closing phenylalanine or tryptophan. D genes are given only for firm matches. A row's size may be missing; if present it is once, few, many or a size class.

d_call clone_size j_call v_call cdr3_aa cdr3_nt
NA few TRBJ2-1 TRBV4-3 CASSQELLPSSYNEQFF TGCGCCAGCAGCCAAGAGTTGCTGCCGAGCTCCTACAATGAGCAGTTCTTC
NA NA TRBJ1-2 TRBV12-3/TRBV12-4 CASSRSRGVDTF TGTGCCAGCAGCAGGAGCCGGGGGGTTGACACCTTC
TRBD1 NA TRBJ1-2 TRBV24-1 CATSDSPGQGNYGYTF TGTGCCACCAGTGATTCCCCGGGACAGGGAAACTATGGCTACACCTTC
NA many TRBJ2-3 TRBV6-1 CASSQVGLGSDTQYF TGTGCCAGCAGCCAAGTCGGGCTGGGCTCAGATACGCAGTATTTT
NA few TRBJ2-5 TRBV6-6 CASSRFGETQYF TGTGCCAGCAGTCGGTTTGGGGAGACCCAGTACTTC
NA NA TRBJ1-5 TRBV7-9 CASSSTYSNQPQHF TGTGCCAGCAGCTCAACCTATAGCAATCAGCCCCAGCATTTT
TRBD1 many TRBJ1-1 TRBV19 CASNSRDRGNTEAFF TGTGCCAGTAACTCGCGGGACAGAGGGAACACTGAAGCTTTCTTT
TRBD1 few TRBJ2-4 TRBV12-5 CAKGGFERSENIQYF TGTGCCAAAGGGGGCTTTGAAAGAAGTGAAAACATTCAGTACTTC
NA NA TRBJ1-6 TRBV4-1 CASSQDSFNNSPLHF TGCGCCAGCAGCCAAGATTCCTTTAATAATTCACCCCTCCACTTT
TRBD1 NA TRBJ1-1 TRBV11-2 CASSFVAGGSTEAFF TGTGCCAGCAGCTTCGTGGCAGGGGGTTCCACTGAAGCTTTCTTT
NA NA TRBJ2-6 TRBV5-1 CASSPEFDNPGANVLTF TGCGCCAGCAGCCCCGAATTCGACAACCCTGGGGCCAACGTCCTGACTTTC
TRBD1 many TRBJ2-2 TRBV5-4 CASSWTGYTGELFF TGTGCCAGCAGCTGGACAGGGTACACCGGGGAGCTGTTTTTT
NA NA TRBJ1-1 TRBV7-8 CASSLVYMNTEAFF TGTGCCAGCAGCTTAGTCTATATGAACACTGAAGCTTTCTTT
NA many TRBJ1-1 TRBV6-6 CASSYRGSEAFF TGTGCCAGCAGTTACAGGGGTTCTGAAGCTTTCTTT
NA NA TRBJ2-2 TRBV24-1 CATSDFLGTGELFF TGTGCCACCAGTGATTTCCTCGGAACCGGGGAGCTGTTTTTT
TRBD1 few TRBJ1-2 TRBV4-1 CASSQVTDRDSANYGYTF TGCGCCAGCAGCCAAGTGACGGACCGGGACAGTGCTAACTATGGCTACACCTTC
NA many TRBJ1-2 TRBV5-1 CASSSTLISYTF TGCGCCAGCAGCTCGACACTCATAAGCTACACCTTC
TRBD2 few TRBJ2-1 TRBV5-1 CASSLAGSGYNEQFF TGCGCCAGCAGCTTGGCGGGTAGCGGGTACAATGAGCAGTTCTTC
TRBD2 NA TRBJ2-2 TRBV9 CASSVESRRGVNTGELFF TGTGCCAGCAGCGTAGAGTCGAGGCGGGGGGTGAACACCGGGGAGCTGTTTTTT
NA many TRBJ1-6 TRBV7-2 CASSLEGNNSPLHF TGTGCCAGCAGCTTGGAGGGGAATAATTCACCCCTCCACTTT
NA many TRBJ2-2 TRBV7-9 CASSSGVAGELFF TGTGCCAGCAGCTCCGGGGTCGCCGGGGAGCTGTTTTTT
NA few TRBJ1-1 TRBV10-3 CAISVNPGDDTEAFF TGTGCCATCAGTGTGAATCCAGGGGATGATACTGAAGCTTTCTTT
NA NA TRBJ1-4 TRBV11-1 CASSSTLSSAATNEKLFF TGTGCCAGCAGCTCAACCTTATCTTCCGCAGCAACTAATGAAAAACTGTTTTTT
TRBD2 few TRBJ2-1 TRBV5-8 CASTRWGGGIPNNEQFF TGTGCCAGCACCCGGTGGGGGGGGGGGATTCCGAACAATGAGCAGTTCTTC
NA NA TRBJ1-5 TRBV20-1 CSARRGNQPQHF TGCAGTGCTAGGAGGGGAAATCAGCCCCAGCATTTT
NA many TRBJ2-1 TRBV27 CASSVRGGYNEQFF TGTGCCAGCAGTGTTAGGGGGGGATACAATGAGCAGTTCTTC
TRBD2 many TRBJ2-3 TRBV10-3 CAISGTSGSPDTQYF TGTGCCATCAGTGGTACTAGCGGGTCTCCAGATACGCAGTATTTT
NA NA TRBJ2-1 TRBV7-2 CASSLAFAGAGTYNEQFF TGTGCCAGCAGCTTAGCCTTCGCGGGGGCCGGCACCTACAATGAGCAGTTCTTC
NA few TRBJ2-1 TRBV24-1 CATSVGEIYNEQFF TGTGCCACCAGTGTAGGGGAGATTTACAATGAGCAGTTCTTC
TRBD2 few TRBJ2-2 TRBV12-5 CASGLVLLAGATTGELFF TGTGCTAGTGGTTTGGTACTTTTAGCGGGGGCCACGACCGGGGAGCTGTTTTTT
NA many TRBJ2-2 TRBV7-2 CASSLMSRTANTGELFF TGTGCCAGCAGCTTAATGTCCAGGACAGCCAACACCGGGGAGCTGTTTTTT
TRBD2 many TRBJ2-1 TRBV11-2 CASRPNSGGGYNEQFF TGTGCCAGCAGACCGAATAGCGGGGGGGGATACAATGAGCAGTTCTTC
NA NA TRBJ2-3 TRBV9 CASSVDRGSDTQYF TGTGCCAGCAGCGTAGATCGGGGTAGCGATACGCAGTATTTT
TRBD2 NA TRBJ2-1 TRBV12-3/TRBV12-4 CASSSRTSGGDEQFF TGTGCCAGCAGCTCCCGGACTAGCGGGGGCGATGAGCAGTTCTTC
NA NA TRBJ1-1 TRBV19 CASSTPGRGTEAFF TGTGCCAGTAGCACCCCCGGGCGGGGCACTGAAGCTTTCTTT
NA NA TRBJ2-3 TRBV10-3 CAMGGQAGRRTDTQYF TGTGCCATGGGGGGCCAAGCGGGGCGACGCACAGATACGCAGTATTTT
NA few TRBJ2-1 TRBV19 CASSLDRGSSYNEQFF TGTGCCAGTAGTCTCGATAGGGGGAGCTCCTACAATGAGCAGTTCTTC
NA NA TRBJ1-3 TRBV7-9 CASSQLRGVPGNTIYF TGTGCCAGCAGCCAACTCAGGGGCGTACCTGGAAACACCATATATTTT
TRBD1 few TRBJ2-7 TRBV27 CASSMGQGFYEQYF TGTGCCAGCAGTATGGGACAGGGGTTCTACGAGCAGTACTTC
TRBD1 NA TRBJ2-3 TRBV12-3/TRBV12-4 CASRTGADTQYF TGTGCCAGCCGAACAGGGGCAGATACGCAGTATTTT
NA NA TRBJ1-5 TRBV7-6 CASGPRGGGLNQPQHF TGTGCCAGCGGCCCCCGCGGTGGAGGGCTCAATCAGCCCCAGCATTTT
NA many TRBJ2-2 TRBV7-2 CASSSLNTGELFF TGCGCCAGCAGCTCACTCAACACCGGGGAGCTGTTTTTT
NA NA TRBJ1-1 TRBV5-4 CASSTYGTEAFF TGTGCCAGCAGCACGTACGGGACTGAAGCTTTCTTT
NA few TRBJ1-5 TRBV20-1 CSARVVGRNQPQHF TGCAGTGCTAGAGTGGTAGGGAGAAATCAGCCCCAGCATTTT
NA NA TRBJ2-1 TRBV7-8 CASSSSRVAYNEQFF TGTGCCAGCAGCTCCTCTCGAGTCGCCTACAATGAGCAGTTCTTC
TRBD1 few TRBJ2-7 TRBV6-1 CASKHRDRFSYEQYF TGTGCCAGCAAGCACCGGGACAGGTTTTCCTACGAGCAGTACTTC